These 31 T cell receptor beta chains were all obtained from the same sample, sequenced in a study of T cells after yellow fever vaccination. Using its own MiXCR run on the 5' RACE reads, TCRdb lists one record per CDR3 protein. The repertoire includes 170,000 or so distinct CDR3 sequences, roughly 6.2% of them detected once, and just under 3% sits in the top ten. Source: CD4+ T cells sorted from PBMCs, taken on the day of the first yellow fever vaccination. These receptors were taken from a man between 18 and 35 years old who received the YFV17D yellow fever vaccine.

The chain is built from TRBV15 and TRBJ2-2, with 7 bases aligning to TRBD1. The CDR3 extends over 14 amino acids. Germline V gene sequence: CDR1 LNHNV, CDR2 YYDKDF (reference sequence). The V and J ends lost 1 base and 7 bases, in that order; junction bases with no gene match: 3. The CDR3 DNA follows: TGTGCCACCAGCAGAGGACAGGGATACGGGGAGCTGTTTTTT. Protein: CATSRGQGYGELFF.

The chain recombines TRBV20-1 with TRBJ1-2; D gene ambiguous. The CDR3 runs 12 residues. The germline V gene encodes CDR1 DFQATT and CDR2 SNEGSKA (reference sequence). V shed 6 bases and J shed 8 bases, with 16 bases lying between them. The CDR3 region has the DNA TGCAGTGCGAGCCGCTCACGAGAGGGCTACACCTTC. It is translated as CSASRSREGYTF.

This clonotype has more than one count but fewer than ten. V usage is TRBV9 and J usage is TRBJ1-1; D may be TRBD1 (5 bases). Germline V gene sequence: CDR1 SGDLS, CDR2 YYNGEE. CDR3 length: 15 amino acids. The V end lost 3 bases, the J end lost 5 bases, and 17 bases lay between the germline ends. The CDR3 loop is CASSAFPGMRTEAFF. The DNA of the CDR3 is TGTGCCAGCAGCGCCTTTCCAGGGATGAGAACTGAAGCTTTCTTT.

This clonotype has ten or more counts. This chain uses TRBV2 with TRBJ2-2; D remains ambiguous. The CDR3 is made up of 14 amino acids. V was cut by 10 bases and J by 6 bases, with 18 bases left in between. CDR1 is SNHLY and CDR2 is FYNNEI in the germline V gene. DNA for the CDR3: TGTGCCATTCCTACGTACTCGGAAGCCGGGGAGCTGTTTTTT. Its translation: CAIPTYSEAGELFF.

A few counts support this clonotype. The CDR3 reads CAWRASGTGTYEQYF. The CDR3 region has the DNA TGTGCCTGGAGGGCCTCCGGGACAGGAACCTACGAGCAGTACTTC. The chain is built from TRBV30 and TRBJ2-7, with TRBD1 matching 8 bases. This CDR3 has 15 amino acids. The germline CDR1 and CDR2 sequences are GTSNPN and SVGIG (reference sequence). V was clipped by 3 bases and J by 2 bases; unmatched bases: 9.

CDR3 loop: CASSARLAGGPGELFF. As DNA, the CDR3 is TGTGCCAGCAGCGCGAGACTAGCGGGGGGGCCCGGGGAGCTGTTTTTT. The chain links TRBV9 to TRBJ2-2; 14 bases are a match to TRBD2. The CDR3 has 16 amino acids. Germline V gene lookup returns CDR1 SGDLS and CDR2 YYNGEE. The V gene end was trimmed by 3 bases and the J gene end by 6 bases; junction bases not matched to a gene: 4.

The rearrangement uses TRBV20-1 and TRBJ1-1, with 9 positions matching TRBD1. This CDR3 contains 15 residues. Germline CDR1 and CDR2: DFQATT and SNEGSKA (reference sequence). V lost 0 bases, J lost 4 bases, and 6 bases stayed unmatched. The CDR3 sequence: CSARDPGQGSTEAFF. CDR3 coding DNA: TGCAGTGCTAGAGACCCGGGACAGGGTAGCACTGAAGCTTTCTTT.

This clonotype was seen at least ten times. The CDR3 is CASSDSGTRGITEAFF. CDR3 nucleotide sequence: TGTGCCAGCAGCGATTCCGGGACAAGAGGGATCACTGAAGCTTTCTTT. The chain links TRBV11-3 to TRBJ1-1, with D tentatively TRBD1 (6 bases). The germline gives CDR1 SGHNT, CDR2 YENEEA. The ends were cut back, 5 bases at V and 4 bases at J, with 20 bases in the middle. The CDR3 sequence is 16 residues long.

This clonotype has at least ten counts. The chain links TRBV2 to TRBJ2-3; 9 nucleotides match TRBD2. V trimming: 1 base; J trimming: 7 bases; junction bases outside the gene matches: 3. The CDR3 is 14 residues long. CDR1 SNHLY and CDR2 FYNNEI come from the germline V gene. The CDR3 reads CASSEEAGGNTQYF. The CDR3 nucleotides read TGTGCCAGCAGTGAAGAGGCGGGGGGGAATACGCAGTATTTT.

The CDR3 reads CASSPGGVETQYF. The CDR3 DNA reads as TGTGCCAGCTCACCAGGGGGCGTGGAGACCCAGTACTTC. V and J are TRBV18 and TRBJ2-5, with a tentative D call TRBD1 (6 bases). Per germline, CDR1 KGHSH and CDR2 LQKENI. The V end was cut by 2 bases, the J end by 5 bases, with 9 bases between. CDR3 size: 13 residues.

The chain is built from TRBV27 and TRBJ2-7; either TRBD1 or TRBD2 may fit D (6 bases each). Looked up from germline, CDR1 is MNHEY and CDR2 is SMNVEV (reference sequence). The V and J ends lost 6 bases and 9 bases respectively, with 18 bases between them. CDR3 length: 13 amino acids. CDR3 in DNA: TGTGCCAGCAGCCCGAGGGGGAGGTTTGCGCAGTACTTC. It encodes CASSPRGRFAQYF.

This clonotype occurred a few times. The chain employs TRBV15 and TRBJ2-3; 12 bases align to TRBD2. The germline CDR1 and CDR2 sequences are LNHNV and YYDKDF (reference sequence). The length of the CDR3 is 17 residues. V lost 6 bases to trimming and J lost 0 bases; unmatched junction nucleotides: 7. The CDR3 spells CATRRGLAGPSTDTQYF. CDR3 DNA sequence: TGTGCCACCAGAAGGGGACTAGCGGGTCCTAGCACAGATACGCAGTATTTT.

This clonotype appeared many times. V usage is TRBV5-1 and J usage is TRBJ2-2; D is perhaps TRBD1 or TRBD2 (5 bases each). In germline, CDR1 is SGHRS, CDR2 YFSETQ. V lost 0 bases, J lost 6 bases, and 12 bases lay in between. The CDR3 extends over 15 amino acids. The CDR3 DNA is TGCGCCAGCAGCTTGGTAGGGGCTAGCCCCGGGGAGCTGTTTTTT. This translates into CASSLVGASPGELFF.

The V gene is TRBV6-1, the J gene TRBJ1-1, with D perhaps matching TRBD1 (5 bases). This CDR3 has 14 amino acids. The germline V gene has CDR1 MNHNS and CDR2 SASEGT. Trimming pared 2 bases from V and 10 bases from J, leaving 17 bases between. Here the CDR3 reads CASSEPGRNVVAFF. CDR3 nucleotide sequence: TGTGCCAGCAGTGAACCGGGACGGAACGTAGTAGCTTTCTTT.

There are a few counts of this clonotype. The chain carries TRBV14 and TRBJ2-5; D is uncertain. Germline V gene data show CDR1 as SGHDN and CDR2 as FVKESK. The CDR3 contains 16 residues. Trimming pared 0 bases from V and 5 bases from J, leaving 16 bases between. The CDR3 region has the DNA TGTGCCAGCAGCCAAGATAGCATCTACCTGAAGGAGACCCAGTACTTC. Its protein is CASSQDSIYLKETQYF.

The rearrangement joins TRBV5-4 to TRBJ1-3; the D gene is possibly TRBD1 (5 bases). The germline V gene encodes CDR1 SGHNT and CDR2 YYREEE (reference sequence). The V end was cut by 5 bases, the J end by 0 bases, with 12 bases between. This CDR3 spans 15 amino acids. This CDR3 reads CASRMGPSSGNTIYF. The DNA for the CDR3 is TGTGCCAGCAGAATGGGACCGTCCTCTGGAAACACCATATATTTT.

This clonotype was recorded at least ten times. V gene TRBV28 combines with J gene TRBJ2-3, with D hard to call. Germline CDR1 is MDHEN and CDR2 is SYDVKM. This CDR3 spans 14 amino acids. V was clipped by 3 bases and J by 5 bases, with 12 bases between them. This CDR3 reads CASSFVTTLDTQYF. CDR3 bases: TGTGCCAGCAGTTTCGTGACGACCCTAGATACGCAGTATTTT.

The chain is built from TRBV18 and TRBJ1-5; no reliable D call. From germline, CDR1 is KGHSH and CDR2 LQKENI. This CDR3 contains 13 residues. Trimming cost V 5 bases and J 6 bases, with 11 bases left between them. The CDR3 sequence is CASSDQTSQPQHF. The CDR3, as DNA: TGTGCCAGCTCAGATCAAACAAGTCAGCCCCAGCATTTT.

A few counts support this clonotype. The chain is built from TRBV7-3 and TRBJ2-3; TRBD2 matches at 12 bases. The V gene's germline CDR1 is SGHTA and CDR2 FQGTGA. Germline trimming cut 5 bases from V and 5 bases from J; bases unmatched to any gene: 8. The CDR3 sequence is 16 residues long. CDR3 protein: CASSRSLAGGLDTQYF. CDR3 DNA: TGTGCCAGCAGCCGCTCACTAGCGGGGGGTTTAGATACGCAGTATTTT.

V is TRBV12-3 or TRBV12-4 and J is TRBJ1-2; 8 positions agree with TRBD1. Trimming took 2 bases from V and 2 from J; bases not matched to a gene: 4. This CDR3 is 15 amino acids long. The CDR3 DNA sequence: TGTGCCAGCAGTTTACAGGGGGCGGTAAACTATGGCTACACCTTC. Amino acids: CASSLQGAVNYGYTF.

The chain uses TRBV28 and TRBJ2-7; D is perhaps TRBD2 (6 bases). Between the trimmed V and J ends, which lost 2 bases and 7 bases, there was a span of 9 bases. In germline, CDR1 is MDHEN, CDR2 SYDVKM. The CDR3 is made up of 12 amino acids. In DNA, the CDR3 is TGTGCCAGCAGTTTACCGGCGGGGGAGCAGTACGTC. Translated: CASSLPAGEQYV.

In this sample, this clonotype turned up a few times. The V and J genes are TRBV19 and TRBJ2-1; D unresolved. Germline V gene lookup returns CDR1 LNHDA and CDR2 SQIVND (reference sequence). The length of the CDR3 is 14 residues. V was pared by 4 bases and J by 0 bases, with 7 bases between. CDR3 residues: CASSRDPSYNEQFF. In nucleotides, the CDR3 is TGTGCCAGTAGTAGAGACCCCTCCTACAATGAGCAGTTCTTC.

This clonotype was seen many times. The gene calls are TRBV12-3 or TRBV12-4 and TRBJ1-1; D is possibly TRBD1 (5 bases). The CDR3 runs to 15 residues. Trimming removed 10 bases from V and 3 bases from J, with 21 bases in between. The DNA for the CDR3 is TGTGCCACCCGCAGGGTGGGGCCGGGGGACACTGAAGCTTTCTTT. It encodes CATRRVGPGDTEAFF.

J is TRBJ2-2 and V is TRBV3-1, with 9 bases that match TRBD2. This CDR3 is 14 amino acids long. In germline, CDR1 is LGHDT, CDR2 YNNKEL (reference sequence). V dropped 8 bases and J dropped 4; count of bases not matched to a gene: 5. This CDR3 reads CASERGAATGELFF. CDR3 DNA sequence: TGTGCCAGCGAGCGGGGGGCGGCCACCGGGGAGCTGTTTTTT.

The chain couples TRBV5-1 to TRBJ2-2; 9 positions agree with TRBD1. Germline lookup yields CDR1 SGHRS and CDR2 YFSETQ. The CDR3 is made up of 15 amino acids. J lost 6 bases, V lost 5 bases, and 8 bases had no gene match. Written as DNA, the CDR3 is TGCGCCAGCAGTCTACAGGGGGCAAGGGCCGGGGAGCTGTTTTTT. The encoded protein is CASSLQGARAGELFF.

Only a few counts were recorded for this clonotype. This sequence joins TRBV6-5 and TRBJ1-6; no reliable D call. Germline lookup yields CDR1 MNHEY and CDR2 SVGAGI. V gave up 0 bases and J gave up 10 bases, with 16 bases separating them. The CDR3 has 16 residues. CDR3 protein: CASSYSRTGSGSPLHF. CDR3 nucleotide sequence: TGTGCCAGCAGTTACTCAAGGACGGGTTCTGGGTCACCCCTCCACTTT.

This clonotype was counted at least ten times. The chain recombines TRBV6-5 with TRBJ2-1; D uncertain. The V gene's germline CDR1 is MNHEY and CDR2 SVGAGI. The V gene lost 9 bases and the J gene lost 5 bases, with 20 bases spanning the gap. This CDR3 is 15 amino acids long. The CDR3 sequence: CASHPDETRDNEQFF. CDR3 in DNA: TGTGCCAGTCACCCAGACGAGACCCGGGACAATGAGCAGTTCTTC.

This clonotype was observed at least ten times. The chain combines TRBV6-2 or TRBV6-3 with TRBJ2-7; either TRBD1 or TRBD2 may fit D (6 bases each). The CDR3 extends over 13 amino acids. Germline assignment: CDR1 MNHEY and CDR2 SVGEGT. Trimming stripped 6 bases from V and 6 bases from J, with 15 bases between. The CDR3, as DNA: TGTGCCAGCAGGCCCCGGGGGCTAGCCGAGCAGTACGTC. Protein sequence: CASRPRGLAEQYV.

In its sample, this clonotype was seen many times. The chain joins TRBV5-1 to TRBJ1-6, with TRBD1 matching 8 bases. Germline V gene lookup returns CDR1 SGHRS and CDR2 YFSETQ. The CDR3 runs to 17 residues. The V and J ends lost 1 base and 9 bases, in that order; junction bases with no gene match: 12. CDR3 sequence reads: CASSLTGLLQGGSPLHF. In nucleotides, the CDR3 is TGCGCCAGCAGCTTGACTGGATTATTACAGGGGGGTTCACCCCTCCACTTT.

This clonotype appeared many times. The chain's CDR3 is CASSPWDRATDTQYF. The CDR3, as DNA: TGTGCCAGCTCACCATGGGACAGGGCTACAGATACGCAGTATTTT. The chain uses TRBV18 and TRBJ2-3; 9 bases align to TRBD1. CDR3 length: 15 residues. Trimming removed 2 bases from V and 3 bases from J; junction bases left unmatched: 3. The germline V gene has CDR1 KGHSH and CDR2 LQKENI.

This clonotype has at least ten counts. The rearrangement links TRBV25-1 to TRBJ1-4, with 7 bases aligning to TRBD1. The V segment lost 6 bases and the J segment 7 bases; nucleotides outside the gene matches: 5. This CDR3 comprises 13 residues. The germline CDR1 and CDR2 sequences are MGHDK and SYGVNS. The CDR3 DNA is TGTGCCAGCAGGAGGGGGCTTGGTGAAAAACTGTTTTTT. The encoded protein is CASRRGLGEKLFF. Complete variable domain (other parts from reference TRBV25-1 and TRBJ1-4): EADIYQTPRYLVIGTGKKITLECSQTMGHDKMYWYQQDPGMELHLIHYSYGVNSTEKGDLSSESTVSRIRTEHFPLTLESARPSHTSQYLCASRRGLGEKLFFGSGTQLSVL.